This TCR beta chain was recorded in a study of patients and donors after allogeneic stem cell transplantation. Germline CDR1 SGHTA, CDR2 FQGNSA. V was clipped by 5 bases and J by 0 bases; unmatched bases: 10. The CDR3 length is 17 residues. MiXCR, run by TCRdb on the RT-PCR reads, gives a single entry per CDR3 protein. The data hold approximately 140,000 distinct CDR3 sequences, with over 30% observed a single time. The clonotype comes from a human donor who was either an allogeneic HSCT recipient or a stem cell or donor lymphocyte infusion donor (not recorded which). It is not recorded whose cells these are; they may come from a transplant donor. The sequenced material came from blood, either unsorted or a sorted T cell fraction (not recorded which). This chain uses TRBV7-2 with TRBJ1-2; 9 nucleotides align to TRBD1. This CDR3 is CASSPGQGTLANYGYTF. The CDR3 DNA follows: TGTGCCAGCAGCCCAGGACAGGGGACTCTGGCTAACTATGGCTACACCTTC.